What follows are 21 T cell receptor beta chains derived from one specimen sequenced in a study of blood T cell repertoires in COVID-19. Some clones are missing from TCRdb's copy, which holds only in-frame ones; the method was immunoSEQ multiplex PCR. Of about 350,000 clones in the sample, about 90% are singletons; the top ten hold around 0.92%. What was sequenced was PBMCs or T cells enriched from blood (not recorded which). The receptors stem from a young woman who had been exposed to COVID-19.

The chain links TRBV5-5 to TRBJ1-5; D not resolved. This CDR3 comprises 15 residues. Per germline, CDR1 SGHKS and CDR2 YYEKEE (reference sequence). Trimming pared 2 bases from V and 3 bases from J, leaving 12 bases between. The CDR3 protein is CASSLQTSFNQPQHF. The CDR3, as DNA: TGTGCCAGCAGCTTACAGACCTCTTTCAATCAGCCCCAGCATTTT.

This sequence joins TRBV11-2 and TRBJ1-5, with 8 bases fitting TRBD1. Germline CDR1 and CDR2: SGHAT and FQNNGV. There are 16 residues in the CDR3. V lost 2 bases and J lost 2; bases outside the gene matches: 5. The CDR3 DNA reads as TGTGCCAGCAGCTTATACTTGGGACAGGGCAATCAGCCCCAGCATTTT. This encodes CASSLYLGQGNQPQHF.

This clone appeared a single time. The rearrangement joins TRBV14 to TRBJ2-7; D is undetermined. Germline CDR1 SGHDN, CDR2 FVKESK. Trimming cost V 0 bases and J 0 bases, with 9 bases left between them. This CDR3 region has 15 residues. In DNA, the CDR3 is TGTGCCAGCAGCCAAGAGTACTCAAGCTCCTACGAGCAGTACTTC. Translated: CASSQEYSSSYEQYF.

The chain combines TRBV2 with TRBJ2-7; a possible D gene is TRBD2 (5 bases). Trimming took off 4 bases at V and 6 bases at J, with 13 bases between the two ends. CDR3 length: 13 residues. Germline CDR1 reads SNHLY; CDR2 reads FYNNEI. The CDR3 nucleotides read TGTGCCAGCAGTGCGGGGTGGAAGGCCGAGCAGTACTTC. This encodes CASSAGWKAEQYF.

This sequence joins TRBV7-6 and TRBJ2-2; 13 positions agree with TRBD2. The CDR3 has 17 residues. The germline V gene encodes CDR1 SGHVS and CDR2 FNYEAQ. V trimming: 1 base; J trimming: 3 bases; junction bases outside the gene matches: 2. The DNA for the CDR3 is TGTGCCAGCAGCTTAGAACTAGCGGGAGGGTACACCGGGGAGCTGTTTTTT. It translates to CASSLELAGGYTGELFF. The entire variable domain, with the rest obtained from reference TRBV7-6 and TRBJ2-2, is as follows: GAGVSQSPRYKVTKRGQDVALRCDPISGHVSLYWYRQALGQGPEFLTYFNYEAQQDKSGLPNDRFSAERPEGSISTLTIQRTEQRDSAMYRCASSLELAGGYTGELFFGEGSRLTVL.

The rearrangement uses TRBV7-9 and TRBJ1-3; perhaps TRBD1 as D (6 bases). The CDR3 consists of 17 residues. The V end was cut by 7 bases, the J end by 2 bases, with 21 bases between. Germline CDR1 and CDR2: SEHNR and FQNEAQ (reference sequence). This chain's CDR3 is CASIPRTTGTAGNTIYF. The CDR3 coding sequence is TGTGCCAGCATACCCCGTACCACAGGGACGGCTGGAAACACCATATATTTT.

The rearrangement joins TRBV4-1 to TRBJ2-5; the match to TRBD1 covers 7 bases. CDR1 and CDR2 (germline): MGHRA, YSYEKL. The CDR3 consists of 16 residues. V trimming: 1 base; J trimming: 2 bases; junction bases outside the gene matches: 7. The CDR3, as DNA: TGCGCCAGCAGCCAAGGGGGTTCAGGGGGTCAAGAGACCCAGTACTTC. The encoded protein is CASSQGGSGGQETQYF.

This chain joins TRBV11-1 and TRBJ2-1, with D possibly being TRBD1 (5 bases). CDR3 length: 13 residues. The germline V gene encodes CDR1 SGHAT and CDR2 FQDESV (reference sequence). V was clipped by 5 bases and J by 12 bases, with 17 bases between them. CDR3 loop: CASSRTRTSGQFF. CDR3 sequence (DNA): TGTGCCAGCAGCCGAACCCGGACATCCGGGCAGTTCTTC. Looking up the rest from reference TRBV11-1 and TRBJ2-1 gives the full variable domain: EAEVAQSPRYKITEKSQAVAFWCDPISGHATLYWYRQILGQGPELLVQFQDESVVDDSQLPKDRFSAERLKGVDSTLKIQPAELGDSAMYLCASSRTRTSGQFFGPGTRLTVL.

This clone was seen only once. The rearrangement uses TRBV3-1 (or the pseudogene TRBV3-2) and TRBJ2-2; D not resolved. CDR1 and CDR2 from the germline V gene are LGHDT and YNNKEL (reference sequence). The CDR3 consists of 15 residues. Trimming left V 0 bases short and J 1 base short, with 6 bases between. For the CDR3, the DNA is TGTGCCAGCAGCCAAGACGACTGGAACACCGGGGAGCTGTTTTTT. This codes for CASSQDDWNTGELFF.

The V call is TRBV28, the J call TRBJ2-1; D is possibly TRBD2 (6 bases). V was shortened by 7 bases and J by 3 bases, with 19 bases between the two germline ends. This CDR3 comprises 16 residues. Germline V gene sequence: CDR1 MDHEN, CDR2 SYDVKM. This chain's CDR3 is CASTSGSGNFYNEQFF. CDR3 DNA sequence: TGTGCCAGCACATCGGGTAGCGGAAACTTCTACAATGAGCAGTTCTTC. The whole variable domain, filled in from reference TRBV28 and TRBJ2-1, reads DVKVTQSSRYLVKRTGEKVFLECVQDMDHENMFWYRQDPGLGLRLIYFSYDVKMKEKGDIPEGYSVSREKKERFSLILESASTNQTSMYLCASTSGSGNFYNEQFFGPGTRLTVL.

This clone turned up a few times. This chain uses TRBV7-2 with TRBJ1-2; D may be TRBD1 (5 bases). The germline gives CDR1 SGHTA, CDR2 FQGNSA. Trimming stripped 1 base from V and 7 bases from J, with 19 bases between. This CDR3 is 16 amino acids long. The CDR3 region has the DNA TGTGCCAGCAGCTTAGATTATCCGGGGGGGAGTGGTGGCTACACCTTC. Amino acids: CASSLDYPGGSGGYTF. Looking up the rest from reference TRBV7-2 and TRBJ1-2 gives the full variable domain: GAGVSQSPSNKVTEKGKDVELRCDPISGHTALYWYRQSLGQGLEFLIYFQGNSAPDKSGLPSDRFSAERTGGSVSTLTIQRTQQEDSAVYLCASSLDYPGGSGGYTFGSGTRLTVV.

This sequence joins TRBV2 and TRBJ2-7; the match to TRBD1 covers 7 bases. J lost 6 bases, V lost 7 bases, and 12 bases had no gene match. Germline values: CDR1 SNHLY, CDR2 FYNNEI. This CDR3 region has 14 residues. CDR3 region: CASKQTGSSVEQYF. DNA for the CDR3: TGTGCCAGCAAGCAGACAGGGTCATCGGTCGAGCAGTACTTC. The full variable domain, its missing parts supplied by reference TRBV2 and TRBJ2-7, is EPEVTQTPSHQVTQMGQEVILRCVPISNHLYFYWYRQILGQKVEFLVSFYNNEISEKSEIFDDQFSVERPDGSNFTLKIRSTKLEDSAMYFCASKQTGSSVEQYFGPGTRLTVT.

Only one count was recorded for this clone. The chain is built from TRBV9 and TRBJ2-1; 10 positions agree with TRBD2. V was clipped by 6 bases and J by 9 bases; unmatched bases: 6. Per the germline V gene, CDR1 is SGDLS and CDR2 is YYNGEE. CDR3 length: 13 residues. CDR3 sequence (DNA): TGTGCCAGCAACAGCGGGAGGGCCAGTGAGCAGTTCTTC. Protein sequence: CASNSGRASEQFF.

The rearrangement uses TRBV7-3 and TRBJ2-1; the D gene is possibly TRBD1 (5 bases). Germline values: CDR1 SGHTA, CDR2 FQGTGA. CDR3 size: 13 residues. The germline V and J ends were trimmed by 5 bases and 3 bases, with 8 bases remaining between them. The CDR3 region is CASSPDSYNEQFF. In DNA, the CDR3 is TGTGCCAGCAGCCCTGACAGCTACAATGAGCAGTTCTTC.

V gene TRBV5-1 combines with J gene TRBJ2-3; the match to TRBD2 covers 11 bases. V dropped 0 bases and J dropped 2; count of bases not matched to a gene: 8. This CDR3 has 18 amino acids. The germline V gene encodes CDR1 SGHRS and CDR2 YFSETQ. For the CDR3, the DNA is TGCGCCAGCAGCTTGGATAGCGGGAGGGCCCGGGTCACAGATACGCAGTATTTT. Translating gives CASSLDSGRARVTDTQYF.

The V and J genes are TRBV12-3 or TRBV12-4 and TRBJ2-2, with TRBD2 matching 8 bases. This CDR3 has 12 amino acids. The ends lost 8 bases at V and 5 bases at J; junction bases unmatched: 1. This CDR3 reads CASSSGTGELFF. The CDR3 DNA reads TGTGCCAGCTCTAGCGGGACCGGGGAGCTGTTTTTT.

The sample holds a few counts of this clone. The chain uses TRBV28 and TRBJ2-3, with D possibly being TRBD1 (5 bases). This CDR3 comprises 15 residues. Germline CDR1 MDHEN, CDR2 SYDVKM. The V gene lost 9 bases and the J gene lost 2 bases, with 18 bases spanning the gap. The CDR3 nucleotides are TGTGCCAGTGCCGCCGTCAGGGAAATCACAGATACGCAGTATTTT. Translated: CASAAVREITDTQYF.

V is TRBV30 and J is TRBJ2-5; D may be TRBD1 (6 bases). This CDR3 is built from 15 residues. V lost 1 base and J 5 bases, leaving 17 bases between the germline ends. The germline V gene encodes CDR1 GTSNPN and CDR2 SVGIG (reference sequence). This CDR3 reads CAWSGQGTGSETQYF. The CDR3 DNA reads TGTGCCTGGAGTGGCCAGGGTACAGGGTCTGAGACCCAGTACTTC.

The genes are TRBV7-3 and TRBJ2-3; 12 bases match TRBD2. The CDR3 runs to 17 residues. The V gene end was trimmed by 5 bases and the J gene end by 5 bases; junction bases not matched to a gene: 11. CDR1 is SGHTA and CDR2 is FQGTGA in the germline V gene. The CDR3: CASSPRLAGARGDTQYF. CDR3 in DNA: TGTGCCAGCAGCCCCCGACTAGCGGGAGCTCGGGGAGATACGCAGTATTTT.

The chain links TRBV5-1 to TRBJ2-3; no clear D. The CDR3 consists of 17 residues. CDR1 is SGHRS, CDR2 YFSETQ, per germline. V shed 4 bases and J shed 0 bases, with 18 bases lying between them. This chain's CDR3 is CASSPSALGSSTDTQYF. The CDR3 nucleotides read TGCGCCAGCAGCCCATCGGCTCTAGGCAGCAGCACAGATACGCAGTATTTT.

J is TRBJ1-1 and V is TRBV6-4; D not resolved. CDR1 and CDR2 (germline): MRHNA, SNTAGT. V lost 6 bases and J lost 4, with 12 bases in between. This CDR3 region has 13 residues. The CDR3 bases are TGTGCCAGCAGCTCAGCGGTAGGCACTGAAGCTTTCTTT. Translation gives CASSSAVGTEAFF.